This T cell receptor beta chain was obtained from a study of blood T cells in healthy people across ages. At the level of the study: In model experiments, template switching was able to capture about one barcoded beta molecule for every two T cells that were present.

With a J-beta primer mix and a sample-barcoded 5' primer, a second PCR ran 7 to 11 cycles. Each CDR3 protein is one row after TCRdb ran MiXCR on the 5' RACE reads. The repertoire holds about 1 million distinct CDR3 sequences, with around 45% as singletons. Roughly 10 milliliters of peripheral blood were drawn from each donor. Isolation of PBMCs gave at least 6 million cells per sample. The CDR3 runs 17 residues. Germline lookup yields CDR1 SGDLS and CDR2 YYNGEE. V shed 3 bases and J 8 bases; nucleotides not matched to a gene: 13. Sequenced input: blood. This chain connects TRBV9 to TRBJ2-1; 11 nucleotides align to TRBD2. The sequence derives from a woman between 55 and 75 years old in good health. Here the CDR3 DNA reads TGTGCCAGCAGCGACCCCCCGGCAACTAGCGGGAGACATGAGCAGTTCTTC. Translated, it gives CASSDPPATSGRHEQFF.